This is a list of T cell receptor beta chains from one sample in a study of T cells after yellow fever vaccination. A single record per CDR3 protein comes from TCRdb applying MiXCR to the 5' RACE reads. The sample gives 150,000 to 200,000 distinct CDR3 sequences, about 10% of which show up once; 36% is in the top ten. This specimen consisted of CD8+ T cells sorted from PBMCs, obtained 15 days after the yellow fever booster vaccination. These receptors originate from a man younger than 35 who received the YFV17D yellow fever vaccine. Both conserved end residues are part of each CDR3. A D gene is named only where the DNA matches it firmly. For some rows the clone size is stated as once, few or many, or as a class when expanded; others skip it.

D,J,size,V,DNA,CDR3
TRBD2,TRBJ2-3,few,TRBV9,TGTGCCAGCAGCGTAGCTGAGCTAGCGGCAGATACGCAGTATTTT,CASSVAELAADTQYF
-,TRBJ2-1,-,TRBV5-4,TGTGCCAGCAGCGGTAGGGGGGGGTCCTACAATGAGCAGTTCTTC,CASSGRGGSYNEQFF
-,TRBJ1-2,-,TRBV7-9,TGTGCCAGCAGCAGTACCTCTAACTATGGCTACACCTTC,CASSSTSNYGYTF
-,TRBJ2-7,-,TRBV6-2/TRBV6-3,TGTGCCAGCAGTTACTCGTCCCAGCAAGACGAGCAGTACTTC,CASSYSSQQDEQYF
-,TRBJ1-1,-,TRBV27,TGTGCCAGCAGTTGGGGGGCTGACACTGAAGCTTTCTTT,CASSWGADTEAFF
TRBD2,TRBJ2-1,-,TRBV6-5,TGTGCCAGCAGTTACTCGACTAGCGGGGGGGTAGGGCAGTTCTTC,CASSYSTSGGVGQFF
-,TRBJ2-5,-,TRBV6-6,TGTGCCAGCAGTTCCAGCGAGCCGGTAGGGGAGACCCAGTACTTC,CASSSSEPVGETQYF
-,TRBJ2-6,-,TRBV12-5,TGTGCTAGTGGTTTTAGGCGCTCTGGGGCCAACGTCCTGACTTTC,CASGFRRSGANVLTF
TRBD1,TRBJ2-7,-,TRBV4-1,TGCGCCAGCAGCCAAGAATGGACAGGGTCCTACGAGCAGTACTTC,CASSQEWTGSYEQYF
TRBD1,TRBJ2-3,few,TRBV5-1,TGCGCCAGCAGCTTGGAGGTACAGGGGGTAGGAGATACGCAGTATTTT,CASSLEVQGVGDTQYF
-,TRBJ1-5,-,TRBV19,TGTGCCAGTAGTCCCCTATCAAGTAGCAATCAGCCCCAGCATTTT,CASSPLSSSNQPQHF
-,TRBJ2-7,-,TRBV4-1,TGCGCCAGCAGCCAAGAATGGACCGGGGGCGAGCAGTACTTC,CASSQEWTGGEQYF
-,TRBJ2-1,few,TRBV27,TGTGCCAGCAGTCGAGGCCTCAGGAACAATGAGCAGTTCTTC,CASSRGLRNNEQFF
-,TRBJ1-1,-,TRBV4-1,TGCGCCAGCAGCCAAGCCCCGGGGGCTGGCACTGAAGCTTTCTTT,CASSQAPGAGTEAFF
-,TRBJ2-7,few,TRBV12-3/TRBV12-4,TGTGCCAGCAGCCCTACCTCACAGGGTTACGAGCAGTACTTC,CASSPTSQGYEQYF
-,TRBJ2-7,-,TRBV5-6,TGTGCCAGCAGACGCACTAGGGGCGAGCAGTACTTC,CASRRTRGEQYF
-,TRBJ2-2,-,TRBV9,TGTGCCAGCAGCGTAGGGGGGCCGATCACCGGGGAGCTGTTTTTT,CASSVGGPITGELFF
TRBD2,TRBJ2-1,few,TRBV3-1,TGTGCCAGCAGCCAAGAGGGGGGGGTAGTACCTCACAATGAGCAGTTCTTC,CASSQEGGVVPHNEQFF
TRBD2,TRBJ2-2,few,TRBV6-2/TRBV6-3,TGTGCCAGCAGTGACGGGGGGGATAACACCGGGGAGCTGTTTTTT,CASSDGGDNTGELFF
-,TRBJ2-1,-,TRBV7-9,TGTGCCAGCAGCATCGGGACGCCGGGCAATGAGCAGTTCTTC,CASSIGTPGNEQFF
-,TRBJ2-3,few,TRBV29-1,TGCAGCGTTGAAGATCTCCCACGAGTGAGCACAGATACGCAGTATTTT,CSVEDLPRVSTDTQYF
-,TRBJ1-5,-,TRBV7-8,TGTGCCAGCAGCTTTTGGGACGCCGGTCCCAATCAGCCCCAGCATTTT,CASSFWDAGPNQPQHF
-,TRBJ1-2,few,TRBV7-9,TGTGCCAGCAGCGCCCGGACGGACTATGGCTACACCTTC,CASSARTDYGYTF
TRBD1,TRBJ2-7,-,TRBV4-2,TGTGCCAGCAGCCAAGCAGGGGTGATGGGGTTAGGCACCGGGACAGCCGCCTACGAGCAGTACTTC,CASSQAGVMGLGTGTAAYEQYF
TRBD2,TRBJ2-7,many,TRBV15,TGTGCCACCAGCCTCGGGACTAGCGGGGTCTACGAGCAGTACTTC,CATSLGTSGVYEQYF
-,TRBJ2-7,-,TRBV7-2,TGTGCCAGCAGCCCGGGTCGGGTGGAGCAGTACTTC,CASSPGRVEQYF
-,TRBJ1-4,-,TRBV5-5,TGTGCCAGCAGCCTTTCGGGAGCCAATAATGAAAAACTGTTTTTT,CASSLSGANNEKLFF
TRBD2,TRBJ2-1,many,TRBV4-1,TGCGCCAGCAGCCAACCGGGACTAGCGGGGTATGAGCAGTTCTTC,CASSQPGLAGYEQFF
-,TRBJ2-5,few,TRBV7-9,TGTGCCAGCAGCTTAGTTATAACAGGTCAAGAGACCCAGTACTTC,CASSLVITGQETQYF